This TCR beta chain was sequenced in a study of T cell changes during pregnancy in multiple sclerosis. Generated by immunoSEQ multiplex PCR, the TCRdb table keeps only in-frame clones and is missing some. Found here are about 20,000 clones, around 86% of them singletons; the top ten hold less than 15%. The sample was CD8+ T cells from peripheral blood mononuclear cells, taken in the third trimester of pregnancy. The clonotype was recovered from a female donor in good health, enrolled as a control in a pregnancy study.

CDR3 sequence reads: CASSLYSTGELFF. The CDR3, as DNA: TGTGCCAGCAGTTTATACTCCACCGGGGAGCTGTTTTTT. The chain employs TRBV28 and TRBJ2-2; the D is unclear. The CDR3 has 13 residues. The V gene lost 1 base and the J gene lost 4 bases, with 4 bases spanning the gap. Germline V CDR1 and CDR2: MDHEN, SYDVKM.